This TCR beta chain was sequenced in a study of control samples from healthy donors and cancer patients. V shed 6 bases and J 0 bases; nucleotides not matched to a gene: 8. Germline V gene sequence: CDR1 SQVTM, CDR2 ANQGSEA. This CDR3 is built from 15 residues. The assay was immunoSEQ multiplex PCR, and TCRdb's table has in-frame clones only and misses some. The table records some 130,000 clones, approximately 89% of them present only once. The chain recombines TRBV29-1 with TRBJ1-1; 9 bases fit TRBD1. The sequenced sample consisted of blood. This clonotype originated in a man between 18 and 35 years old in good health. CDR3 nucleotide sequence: TGCAGCGTCGCTACAGGGGGCCGCATGAACACTGAAGCTTTCTTT. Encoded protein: CSVATGGRMNTEAFF.